One and the same sample provided the 21 T cell receptor beta chains below, sequenced in a study of cytomegalovirus exposure and HLA in healthy donors. PCR used 60 Vbeta primers and 13 Jbeta primers. The data were produced by immunoSEQ multiplex PCR, yet TCRdb's version contains in-frame clones alone and is incomplete. This table holds about 91,000 clones, roughly 86% found once. What was sequenced was PBMCs. These receptor sequences come from a man aged 30 to 39 in good health and CMV-seropositive.

The CDR3 DNA is TGTGCCTGGACCTCAGGGATAGGGGAACCCCAGCATTTT. This sequence encodes CAWTSGIGEPQHF. V gene TRBV30 combines with J gene TRBJ1-5, with D perhaps matching TRBD1 (5 bases). CDR3 length: 13 amino acids. Trimming took 4 bases from V and 10 from J, leaving 17 bases between them. The V gene's germline CDR1 is GTSNPN and CDR2 SVGIG (reference sequence). Complete variable domain (other parts from reference TRBV30 and TRBJ1-5): SQTIHQWPATLVQPVGSPLSLECTVEGTSNPNLYWYRQAAGRGLQLLFYSVGIGQISSEVPQNLSASRPQDRQFILSSKKLLLSDSGFYLCAWTSGIGEPQHFGDGTRLSIL.

This sequence joins TRBV5-6 and TRBJ2-7; 7 bases are shared with TRBD2. The CDR3 runs 15 residues. The junction had 8 bases not matched to a gene; V was cut back by 0 bases and J by 5 bases. Germline CDR1 is SGHDT and CDR2 is YYEEEE. The CDR3 loop is CASSLVRGTNHEQYF. The CDR3 DNA is TGTGCCAGCAGCTTGGTGCGCGGGACTAACCACGAGCAGTACTTC.

The chain recombines TRBV9 with TRBJ1-2; 11 bases match TRBD1. Germline V gives CDR1 SGDLS, CDR2 YYNGEE. J was trimmed by 4 bases and V by 3 bases; bases with no gene match: 5. The CDR3 is 15 amino acids. CDR3 bases: TGTGCCAGCAGCGCGGCCGGGACAGGGGGCTATGGCTACACCTTC. Its protein is CASSAAGTGGYGYTF.

The chain has TRBV7-2 and TRBJ2-3; the match to TRBD2 covers 8 bases. V trimming: 2 bases; J trimming: 3 bases; junction bases outside the gene matches: 7. This CDR3 has 16 residues. CDR1 and CDR2 from the germline V gene are SGHTA and FQGNSA. CDR3 in DNA: TGTGCCAGCAGCTTACGAAGCGGGAGTAGGACAGATACGCAGTATTTT. It translates to CASSLRSGSRTDTQYF.

This clone occurred a few times. The genes are TRBV5-1 and TRBJ2-5; 11 bases align to TRBD2. The J segment lost 2 bases and the V segment lost 4 bases, leaving 7 bases of the junction unmatched. This CDR3 has 16 amino acids. The V gene's germline CDR1 is SGHRS and CDR2 YFSETQ. As DNA, the CDR3 is TGCGCCAGCAGCCGAGTTATAGCGGGAGGGCAAGAGACCCAGTACTTC. This sequence encodes CASSRVIAGGQETQYF.

The chain recombines TRBV4-2 with TRBJ1-3, with unresolved D. The CDR3 contains 13 residues. Germline V gene lookup returns CDR1 LGHNA and CDR2 YNFKEQ. V was clipped by 0 bases and J by 7 bases, with 7 bases between them. The CDR3 DNA sequence: TGTGCCAGCAGCCAAGATCGAGTTAACACCATATATTTT. Translated: CASSQDRVNTIYF.

This clone is a singleton in its sample. V and J are TRBV18 and TRBJ2-1; 13 positions agree with TRBD2. The J segment lost 3 bases and the V segment lost 6 bases, leaving 8 bases of the junction unmatched. Per the germline V gene, CDR1 is KGHSH and CDR2 is LQKENI. The CDR3 has 17 residues. CDR3 amino acids: CASSPGLAGPIYNEQFF. The DNA for the CDR3 is TGTGCCAGCTCCCCGGGACTAGCGGGACCAATCTACAATGAGCAGTTCTTC.

This clone was recorded only once. This chain links TRBV5-1 with TRBJ2-7; TRBD2 matches 11 bases. J was trimmed by 5 bases and V by 3 bases; bases with no gene match: 7. The CDR3 loop spans 15 amino acids. In germline, CDR1 is SGHRS, CDR2 YFSETQ. This chain's CDR3 is CASSSISTSGNEQYF. CDR3 DNA sequence: TGCGCCAGCAGCTCAATATCGACTAGCGGGAACGAGCAGTACTTC. Variable domain in full (rest from reference TRBV5-1 and TRBJ2-7): KAGVTQTPRYLIKTRGQQVTLSCSPISGHRSVSWYQQTPGQGLQFLFEYFSETQRNKGNFPGRFSGRQFSNSRSEMNVSTLELGDSALYLCASSSISTSGNEQYFGPGTRLTVT.

This chain links TRBV21-1 with TRBJ1-5; TRBD1 reflects the table's D call only, with no check against the DNA. TRBV21-1 is flagged as a pseudogene. The CDR3 totals 18 residues. In DNA, the CDR3 is TGTGCCAGCAGCAAAGAAGGGACAGAGAAATATAGCAATCAGCCCCAGCATTTT. Its translation is CASSKEGTEKYSNQPQHF.

A word on this clone: The junction departs from germline at one end; a sequencing error may be responsible. The chain combines TRBV18 with TRBJ2-2, with 7 bases aligning to TRBD1. Looked up from germline, CDR1 is KGHSH and CDR2 is LQKENI. The CDR3 sequence is 16 residues long. Here the CDR3 reads CASSPLGTANTGELFF. CDR3 DNA sequence: TGTGCCAGCTCGCCACTCGGGACAGCGAACACCGGGGAGCTGTTTTTT.

This clone occurred once. The chain uses TRBV7-9 and TRBJ1-1; possibly TRBD1 for D (5 bases). The germline CDR1 and CDR2 sequences are SEHNR and FQNEAQ (reference sequence). V gave up 5 bases and J gave up 4 bases, with 14 bases separating them. The CDR3 runs to 14 residues. The CDR3: CASSPLLGGTEAFF. As DNA, the CDR3 is TGTGCCAGCAGCCCATTACTCGGGGGCACTGAAGCTTTCTTT.

The chain couples TRBV11-2 to TRBJ2-1; 7 bases agree with TRBD2. J lost 4 bases, V lost 6 bases, and 12 bases had no gene match. The CDR3 is 16 amino acids. Germline CDR1 is SGHAT and CDR2 is FQNNGV. The CDR3 bases are TGTGCCAGCAGTCCTCCGGGAAGCGGGAAGTACAATGAGCAGTTCTTC. Translation: CASSPPGSGKYNEQFF.

The V gene is TRBV5-5, the J gene TRBJ2-3; 12 nucleotides agree with TRBD2. After removal of 3 bases from V and 4 bases from J, the junction contained 3 bases not matched to a gene. CDR1 and CDR2 from the germline V gene are SGHKS and YYEKEE (reference sequence). The CDR3 is 15 amino acids. The CDR3 coding sequence is TGTGCCAGCAGCTACCTAGCGGGAGGGGCAGATACGCAGTATTTT. Its protein product is CASSYLAGGADTQYF.

The genes are TRBV6-1 and TRBJ1-1; D remains ambiguous. With 8 bases removed from V and 5 bases from J, the gap between germline ends came to 9 bases. Germline V gene sequence: CDR1 MNHNS, CDR2 SASEGT. This CDR3 contains 11 residues. CDR3 sequence (DNA): TGTGCCAGCGATGATCGGACTGAAGCTTTCTTT. Protein product: CASDDRTEAFF.

A note on this clone: Other DNA sequences in this specimen translate into the identical CDR3. The V call is TRBV19, the J call TRBJ2-7; D perhaps matches TRBD1 (5 bases). The V end was cut by 5 bases, the J end by 3 bases, with 11 bases between. Germline loops: CDR1 LNHDA, CDR2 SQIVND (reference sequence). The CDR3 is made up of 13 amino acids. The CDR3 DNA is TGTGCCAGTAGTCCGGATAGGGGCTACGAGCAGTACTTC. This sequence encodes CASSPDRGYEQYF.

This clone was found once. The chain employs TRBV15 and TRBJ1-2; 10 nucleotides agree with TRBD1. V was clipped by 4 bases and J by 8 bases; unmatched bases: 10. In germline, CDR1 is LNHNV, CDR2 YYDKDF (reference sequence). The CDR3 totals 15 residues. The CDR3 nucleotides are TGTGCCACCAGCACGCCAGGGACAGGGGTTTGGGGCTACACCTTC. This translates into CATSTPGTGVWGYTF.

The chain joins TRBV7-2 to TRBJ1-5; D remains ambiguous. The CDR3 runs 14 residues. CDR1 is SGHTA and CDR2 is FQGNSA in the germline V gene. V lost 3 bases and J 0 bases, leaving 6 bases between the germline ends. The CDR3 region is CASSFGSSNQPQHF. CDR3 coding DNA: TGTGCCAGCAGCTTCGGGAGTAGCAATCAGCCCCAGCATTTT.

The V gene is TRBV28, the J gene TRBJ2-5; 9 bases line up with TRBD1. This CDR3 is 16 amino acids long. Germline CDR1 reads MDHEN; CDR2 reads SYDVKM. V gave up 4 bases and J gave up 3 bases; unmatched junction bases: 9. CDR3 in amino acids: CASSYPLRDREETQYF. The CDR3 bases are TGTGCCAGCAGTTACCCGCTCCGGGACAGGGAAGAGACCCAGTACTTC. The full variable domain, its missing parts supplied by reference TRBV28 and TRBJ2-5, is DVKVTQSSRYLVKRTGEKVFLECVQDMDHENMFWYRQDPGLGLRLIYFSYDVKMKEKGDIPEGYSVSREKKERFSLILESASTNQTSMYLCASSYPLRDREETQYFGPGTRLLVL.

The chain is built from TRBV27 and TRBJ2-2; 9 nucleotides match TRBD2. Germline-derived CDR1 and CDR2 are MNHEY and SMNVEV (reference sequence). The CDR3 has 15 residues. Trimming at V came to 3 bases and at J to 1 base, leaving 0 bases not matched to a gene. CDR3 sequence reads: CASSFSGRNTGELFF. The CDR3 coding sequence is TGTGCCAGCAGTTTTAGCGGGAGGAACACCGGGGAGCTGTTTTTT.

In this sample, this clone is medium-sized. The rearrangement links TRBV11-2 to TRBJ2-1; no definite D call. The CDR3 runs to 11 residues. Per the germline V gene, CDR1 is SGHAT and CDR2 is FQNNGV. V gave up 5 bases and J gave up 8 bases, with 7 bases separating them. Written as DNA, the CDR3 is TGTGCCAGCAGCGAGTATGATGAGCAGTTCTTC. The encoded protein is CASSEYDEQFF.

This rearrangement joins TRBV6-5 to TRBJ2-7; 7 nucleotides agree with TRBD2. CDR3 length: 16 amino acids. Germline CDR1 is MNHEY and CDR2 is SVGAGI. The V segment lost 0 bases and the J segment 3 bases; nucleotides outside the gene matches: 8. The CDR3 reads CASSYSGGSGYYEQYF. Written as DNA, the CDR3 is TGTGCCAGCAGTTACTCCGGGGGTAGCGGGTACTACGAGCAGTACTTC.